The rows below give T cell receptor beta chains drawn from one sample of a study of T cell changes during pregnancy in multiple sclerosis. Libraries were prepared by immunoSEQ multiplex PCR; TCRdb keeps only in-frame clonotypes and omits some of them. Of around 110,000 clones listed, less than 95% were seen once; the top ten hold roughly 1.6%. The specimen was peripheral blood, collected before pregnancy. The receptors stem from a female donor with multiple sclerosis, enrolled in a pregnancy study. CDR3s include the opening cysteine and the closing phenylalanine or tryptophan. The D gene is left open where the match is weak.

>NA|TRBV6-6|TRBJ2-7
CASISAGVREQYF
TGTGCCAGCATCAGCGCCGGGGTGAGGGAGCAGTACTTC
>TRBD1|TRBV5-1|TRBJ2-4
CASSIGTEKNIQYF
TGCGCCAGCAGCATAGGGACAGAGAAAAACATTCAGTACTTC
>NA|TRBV9|TRBJ2-2
CASSHTSPGELFF
TGTGCCAGCAGCCATACGAGCCCGGGGGAGCTGTTTTTT
>NA|TRBV7-9|TRBJ2-5
CASSLVPPLAETQYF
TGTGCCAGCAGCTTGGTCCCCCCTCTGGCAGAGACCCAGTACTTC
>NA|TRBV7-8|TRBJ1-1
CASSLAILTAIMNTEAFF
TGTGCCAGCAGCTTAGCGATCTTAACAGCTATTATGAACACTGAAGCTTTCTTT
>TRBD2|TRBV11-2|TRBJ2-1
CASSLDPTSGGPNNEQFF
TGTGCCAGCAGCTTAGATCCCACTAGCGGGGGGCCCAACAATGAGCAGTTCTTC
>TRBD1|TRBV27|TRBJ1-3
CASRQGAETGNTIYF
TGTGCCAGCAGGCAGGGGGCAGAAACTGGAAACACCATATATTTT
>TRBD1|TRBV19|TRBJ1-2
CASEAGTGVYGYTF
TGTGCCAGTGAGGCCGGGACAGGGGTCTATGGCTACACCTTC
>NA|TRBV11-2|TRBJ2-3
CASSLETTSTDTQYF
TGTGCCAGCAGCTTAGAGACTACTAGCACAGATACGCAGTATTTT
>TRBD2|TRBV2|TRBJ2-2
CASTLQLLAGGTGELFF
TGTGCCAGCACTCTACAGTTACTAGCGGGAGGAACCGGGGAGCTGTTTTTT
>NA|TRBV21-1|TRBJ1-2
CASSKYSGADRGRVYGYTF
TGTGCCAGCAGCAAATATTCGGGGGCCGACAGGGGCAGGGTTTATGGCTACACCTTC
>NA|TRBV6-1|TRBJ1-5
CASSDRREGNQPQHF
TGTGCCAGCAGTGATCGCAGGGAAGGCAATCAGCCCCAGCATTTT
>NA|TRBV2|TRBJ1-3
CASSIQGPKAGNTIYF
TGTGCCAGCTCCATTCAGGGGCCCAAAGCTGGAAACACCATATATTTT
>TRBD1|TRBV6-5|TRBJ1-2
CASSYSWDSYGYTF
TGTGCCAGCAGTTACTCGTGGGACAGCTATGGCTACACCTTC
>TRBD2|TRBV6-1|TRBJ2-2
CASSEAGTSYPGELFF
TGTGCCAGCAGTGAAGCTGGGACTAGTTATCCCGGGGAGCTGTTTTTT
>TRBD2|TRBV7-3|TRBJ2-3
CASSQGLAVTDTQYF
TGTGCCAGCAGCCAGGGACTAGCGGTCACAGATACGCAGTATTTT
>TRBD1|TRBV18|TRBJ2-1
CASSPQRTGDREQFF
TGTGCCAGCTCACCACAAAGGACAGGGGATCGTGAGCAGTTCTTC
>TRBD2|TRBV12-5|TRBJ2-7
CASGLRSGGADEQYF
TGTGCTAGTGGTTTGAGAAGCGGGGGGGCCGACGAGCAGTACTTC